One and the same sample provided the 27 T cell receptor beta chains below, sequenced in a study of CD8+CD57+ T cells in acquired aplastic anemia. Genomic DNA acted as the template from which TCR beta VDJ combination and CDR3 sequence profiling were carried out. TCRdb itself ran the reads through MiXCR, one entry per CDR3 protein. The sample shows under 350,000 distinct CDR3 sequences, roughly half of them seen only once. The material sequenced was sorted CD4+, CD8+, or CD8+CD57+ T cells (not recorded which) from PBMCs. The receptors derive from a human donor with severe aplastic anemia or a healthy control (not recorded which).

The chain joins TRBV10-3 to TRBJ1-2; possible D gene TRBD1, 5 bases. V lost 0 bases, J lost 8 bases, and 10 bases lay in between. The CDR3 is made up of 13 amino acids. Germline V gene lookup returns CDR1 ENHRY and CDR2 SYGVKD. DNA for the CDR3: TGTGCCATCAGTGAGTCTAAGGGGAACGGCTACACCTTC. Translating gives CAISESKGNGYTF.

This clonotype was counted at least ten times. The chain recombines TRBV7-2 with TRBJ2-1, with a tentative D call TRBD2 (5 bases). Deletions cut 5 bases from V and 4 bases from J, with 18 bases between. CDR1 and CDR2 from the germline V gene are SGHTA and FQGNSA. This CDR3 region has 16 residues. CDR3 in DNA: TGTGCCAGCAGCCCGCGACTAAAGGTGGGATACAATGAGCAGTTCTTC. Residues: CASSPRLKVGYNEQFF.

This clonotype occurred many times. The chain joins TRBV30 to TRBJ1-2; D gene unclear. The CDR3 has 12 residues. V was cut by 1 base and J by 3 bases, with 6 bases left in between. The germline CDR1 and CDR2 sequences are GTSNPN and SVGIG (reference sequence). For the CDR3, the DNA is TGTGCCTGGAGTGGAGAGGACTATGGCTACACCTTC. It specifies CAWSGEDYGYTF.

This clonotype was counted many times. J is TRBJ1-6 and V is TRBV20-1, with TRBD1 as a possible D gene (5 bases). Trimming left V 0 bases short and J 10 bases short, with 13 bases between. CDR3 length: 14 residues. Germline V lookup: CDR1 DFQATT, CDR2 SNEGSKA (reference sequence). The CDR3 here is CSARDPGWISPLHF. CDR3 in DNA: TGCAGTGCTAGAGACCCAGGGTGGATCTCACCCCTCCACTTT.

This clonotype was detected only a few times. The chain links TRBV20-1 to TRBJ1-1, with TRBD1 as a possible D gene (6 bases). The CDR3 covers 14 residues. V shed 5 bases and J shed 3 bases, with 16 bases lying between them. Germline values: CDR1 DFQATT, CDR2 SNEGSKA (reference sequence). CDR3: CSAPLEGGHTEAFF. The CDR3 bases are TGCAGTGCTCCCTTGGAGGGGGGGCACACTGAAGCTTTCTTT.

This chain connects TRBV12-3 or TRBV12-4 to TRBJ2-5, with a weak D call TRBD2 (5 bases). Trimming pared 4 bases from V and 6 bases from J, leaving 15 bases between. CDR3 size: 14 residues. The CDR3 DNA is TGTGCCAGCAGTTCCCAACTAGTCTTGAAGACCCAGTACTTC. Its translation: CASSSQLVLKTQYF.

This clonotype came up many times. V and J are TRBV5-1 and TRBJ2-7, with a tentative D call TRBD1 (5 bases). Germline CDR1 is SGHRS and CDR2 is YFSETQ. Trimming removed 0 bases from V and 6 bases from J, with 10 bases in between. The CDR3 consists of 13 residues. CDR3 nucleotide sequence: TGCGCCAGCAGCTTGGGGACATCGGTCGAGCAGTACTTC. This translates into CASSLGTSVEQYF.

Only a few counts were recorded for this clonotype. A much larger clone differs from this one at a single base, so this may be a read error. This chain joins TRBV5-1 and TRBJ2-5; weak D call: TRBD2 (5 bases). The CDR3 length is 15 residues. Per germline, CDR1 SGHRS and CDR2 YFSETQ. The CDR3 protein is CASNLFGKGGETQYF. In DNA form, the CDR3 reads TGCGCCAGCAACTTGTTCGGCAAAGGCGGGGAGACCCAGTACTTC.

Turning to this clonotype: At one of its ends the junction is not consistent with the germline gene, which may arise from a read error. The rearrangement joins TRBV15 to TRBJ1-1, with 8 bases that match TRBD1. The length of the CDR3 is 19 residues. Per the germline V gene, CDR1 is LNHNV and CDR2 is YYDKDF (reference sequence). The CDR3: CATCRGHTPATGLNTEAFF. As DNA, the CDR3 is TGTGCCACCTGCAGGGGGCATACTCCAGCGACAGGGTTGAACACTGAAGCTTTCTTT.

CDR3 protein: CASSLAGGQGAWRYTF. In DNA, the CDR3 is TGTGCCAGCAGCTTAGCTGGGGGACAGGGAGCTTGGCGCTACACCTTC. V and J are TRBV6-5 and TRBJ1-2; 9 bases are a match to TRBD1. The CDR3 loop spans 16 amino acids. Germline V gene sequence: CDR1 MNHEY, CDR2 SVGAGI. V gave up 6 bases and J gave up 9 bases; unmatched junction bases: 17.

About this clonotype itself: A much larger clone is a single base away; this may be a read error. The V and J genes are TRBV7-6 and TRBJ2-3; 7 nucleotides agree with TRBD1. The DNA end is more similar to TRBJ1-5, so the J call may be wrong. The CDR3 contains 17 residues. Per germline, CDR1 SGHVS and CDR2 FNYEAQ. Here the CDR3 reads CASSLSRGGGLGDTQHF. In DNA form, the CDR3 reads TGTGCCAGCAGCTTATCAAGGGGAGGGGGCCTCGGAGATACGCAGCATTTT.

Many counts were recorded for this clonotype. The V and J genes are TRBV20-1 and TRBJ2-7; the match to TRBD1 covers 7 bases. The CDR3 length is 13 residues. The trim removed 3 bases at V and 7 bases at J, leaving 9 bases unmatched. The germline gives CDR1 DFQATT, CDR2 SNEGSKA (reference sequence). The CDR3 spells CSASPGQLFEQYF. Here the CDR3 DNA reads TGCAGTGCTAGTCCGGGACAGCTTTTTGAGCAGTACTTC.

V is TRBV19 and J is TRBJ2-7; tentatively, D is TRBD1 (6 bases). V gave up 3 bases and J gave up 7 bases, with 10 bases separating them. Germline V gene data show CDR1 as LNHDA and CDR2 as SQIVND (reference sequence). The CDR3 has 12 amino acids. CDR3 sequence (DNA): TGTGCCAGTAGTATGGGGGCAGGGGAGCAGTACTTC. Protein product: CASSMGAGEQYF.

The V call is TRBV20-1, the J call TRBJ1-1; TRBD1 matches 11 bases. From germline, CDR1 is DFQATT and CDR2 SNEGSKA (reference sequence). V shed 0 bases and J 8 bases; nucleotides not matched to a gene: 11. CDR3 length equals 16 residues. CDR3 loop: CSAREIGTGGLREAFF. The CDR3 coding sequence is TGCAGTGCTAGAGAGATCGGGACAGGGGGGTTGAGAGAAGCTTTCTTT.

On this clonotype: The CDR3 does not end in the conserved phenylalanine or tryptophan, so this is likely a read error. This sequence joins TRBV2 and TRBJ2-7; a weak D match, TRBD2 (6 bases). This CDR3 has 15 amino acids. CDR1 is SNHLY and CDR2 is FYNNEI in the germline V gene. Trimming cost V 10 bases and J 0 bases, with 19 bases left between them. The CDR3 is CATIATGTASYEQYL. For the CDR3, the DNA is TGTGCCACCATCGCGACCGGGACTGCCTCCTACGAGCAGTACCTC.

The CDR3 sequence is CASSSGTTQETQYF. CDR3 nucleotides: TGTGCCAGCAGTTCAGGGACGACACAAGAGACCCAGTACTTC. The rearrangement joins TRBV12-3 or TRBV12-4 to TRBJ2-5; the D call may be TRBD1 or TRBD2 (5 bases each). The CDR3 totals 14 residues. Trimming took off 4 bases at V and 2 bases at J, with 11 bases between the two ends.

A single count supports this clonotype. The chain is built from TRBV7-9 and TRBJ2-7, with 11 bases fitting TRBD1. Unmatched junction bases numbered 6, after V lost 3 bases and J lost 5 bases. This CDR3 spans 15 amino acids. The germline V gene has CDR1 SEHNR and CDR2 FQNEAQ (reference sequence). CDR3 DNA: TGTGCCAGCAGCTTGGCCGGACAGGGGGCCCACGAGCAGTACTTC. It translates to CASSLAGQGAHEQYF.

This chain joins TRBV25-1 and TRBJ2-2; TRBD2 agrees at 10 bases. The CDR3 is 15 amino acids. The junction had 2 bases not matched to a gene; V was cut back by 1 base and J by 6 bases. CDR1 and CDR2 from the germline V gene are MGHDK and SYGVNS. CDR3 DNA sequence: TGTGCCAGCAGTGAATCCCTAGCGGGAGCCGGGGAGCTGTTTTTT. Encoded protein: CASSESLAGAGELFF.

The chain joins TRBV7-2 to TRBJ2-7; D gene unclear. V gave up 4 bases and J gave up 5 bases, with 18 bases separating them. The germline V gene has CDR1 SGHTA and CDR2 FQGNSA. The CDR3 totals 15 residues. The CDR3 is CASSSRWAHPDEQYF. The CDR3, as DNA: TGTGCCAGCAGCTCCCGCTGGGCCCACCCCGACGAGCAGTACTTC.

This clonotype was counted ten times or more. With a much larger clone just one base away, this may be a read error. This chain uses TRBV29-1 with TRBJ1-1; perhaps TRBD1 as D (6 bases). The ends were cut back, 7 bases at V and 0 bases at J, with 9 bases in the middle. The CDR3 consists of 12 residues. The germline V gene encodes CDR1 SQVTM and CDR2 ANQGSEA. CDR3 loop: CSANRVNTEAFF. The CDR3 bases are TGCAGCGCGAACAGGGTGAACACTGAAGCTTTCTTT.

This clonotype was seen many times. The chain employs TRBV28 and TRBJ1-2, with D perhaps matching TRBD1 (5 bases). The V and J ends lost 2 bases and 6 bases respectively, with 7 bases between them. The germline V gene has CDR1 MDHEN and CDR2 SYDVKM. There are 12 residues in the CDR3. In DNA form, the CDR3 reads TGTGCCAGCAGTTTAAGGGGCGATGGCTACACCTTC. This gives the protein CASSLRGDGYTF.

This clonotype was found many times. CDR3 nucleotides: TGTGCCAGCCAGAGGGACCGGGCCTCCTACGAGCAGTACTTC. Residues: CASQRDRASYEQYF. The chain is built from TRBV7-9 and TRBJ2-7; either TRBD1 or TRBD2 may supply D (5 bases each). Germline V lookup: CDR1 SEHNR, CDR2 FQNEAQ (reference sequence). The CDR3 sequence is 14 residues long. Trimming cost V 8 bases and J 0 bases, with 14 bases left between them. The full variable domain, rest sourced from reference TRBV7-9 and TRBJ2-7, is DTGVSQNPRHKITKRGQNVTFRCDPISEHNRLYWYRQTLGQGPEFLTYFQNEAQLEKSRLLSDRFSAERPKGSFSTLEIQRTEQGDSAMYLCASQRDRASYEQYFGPGTRLTVT.

Written as DNA, the CDR3 is TGCGCCAGCAGGCAGCAGGAGGTATCTGGAAACACCATATATTTT. Encoded protein: CASRQQEVSGNTIYF. V gene TRBV10-1 combines with J gene TRBJ1-3; the D is unclear. This CDR3 is 15 amino acids long. The V end was cut by 6 bases, the J end by 1 base, with 13 bases between. Germline V gene sequence: CDR1 WNHNN, CDR2 SYGVQD (reference sequence).

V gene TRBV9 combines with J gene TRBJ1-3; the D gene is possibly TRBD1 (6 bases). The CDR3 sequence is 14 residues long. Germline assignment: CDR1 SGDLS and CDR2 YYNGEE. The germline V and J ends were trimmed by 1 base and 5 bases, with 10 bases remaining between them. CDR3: CASSVRGGRNTIYF. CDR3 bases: TGTGCCAGCAGCGTACGAGGGGGGCGAAACACCATATATTTT.

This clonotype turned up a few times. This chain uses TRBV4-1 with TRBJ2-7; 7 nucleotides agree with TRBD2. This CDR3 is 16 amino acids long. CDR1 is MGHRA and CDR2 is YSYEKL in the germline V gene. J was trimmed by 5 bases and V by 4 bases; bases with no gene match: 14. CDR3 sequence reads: CASSPIRGEGSDEQYF. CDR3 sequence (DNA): TGCGCCAGCAGCCCCATCCGCGGGGAGGGGAGCGACGAGCAGTACTTC.

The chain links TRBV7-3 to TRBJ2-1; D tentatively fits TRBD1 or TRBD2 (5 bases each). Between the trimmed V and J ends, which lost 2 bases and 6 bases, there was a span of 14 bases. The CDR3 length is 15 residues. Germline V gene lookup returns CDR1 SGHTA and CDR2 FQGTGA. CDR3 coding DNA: TGTGCCAGCAGCTTAGGTGGGCCAGGGACCAATGAGCAGTTCTTC. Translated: CASSLGGPGTNEQFF.

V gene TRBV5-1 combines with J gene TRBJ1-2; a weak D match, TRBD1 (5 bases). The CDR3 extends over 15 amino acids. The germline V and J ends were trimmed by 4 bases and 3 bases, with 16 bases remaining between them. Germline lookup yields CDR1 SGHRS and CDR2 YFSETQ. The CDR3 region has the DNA TGCGCCAGCAGCCCGGGACCTGCGCCCCACTATGGCTACACCTTC. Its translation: CASSPGPAPHYGYTF. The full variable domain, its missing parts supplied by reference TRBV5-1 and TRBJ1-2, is KAGVTQTPRYLIKTRGQQVTLSCSPISGHRSVSWYQQTPGQGLQFLFEYFSETQRNKGNFPGRFSGRQFSNSRSEMNVSTLELGDSALYLCASSPGPAPHYGYTFGSGTRLTVV.